This T cell receptor (beta chain) emerged from a study of blood T cell repertoires in COVID-19. As for the study in general: Sites across the United States, Italy and Spain contributed samples from acute and convalescent COVID-19. Sample material is recorded as cDNA or gDNA derived from T cells, B-cell-depleted T cells, or PBMCs.

In germline, CDR1 is GTSNPN, CDR2 SVGIG (reference sequence). Trimming took 5 bases from V and 0 from J; bases not matched to a gene: 6. This CDR3 has 15 amino acids. Per the study methods: Estimated nucleated cell counts came from reference gene primer amplification. The repertoire was sequenced with immunoSEQ multiplex PCR; TCRdb's copy has only in-frame clones and lacks some. V and J calls plus clone size are reproduced from that table; the DNA served to infer D and trimming. The data contain roughly 260,000 clones, roughly 86% of them singletons. Sequenced material: peripheral blood. This sequence originates from a man aged 35-49 years who had recovered from COVID-19. The V and J genes are TRBV30 and TRBJ1-3, with 8 bases that match TRBD1. CDR3: CAWGGTGSSGNTIYF. The CDR3 bases are TGTGCCTGGGGGGGGACAGGTAGCTCTGGAAACACCATATATTTT.